This entry lists 21 T cell receptor beta chains sequenced from one sample in a study of regulatory T cells in long-lasting Graves disease. Time point in this sample: persistent/refractory GD, antithyroid drugs over 5 years with positive TRAb. The TCR library used RNA extracted from PBMCs. The authors built TCR beta libraries using iRepertoire HTBI primers and Arm-PCR of CDR3 regions. TCRdb re-called the multiplex PCR reads with MiXCR, one entry per CDR3 protein. The table has roughly 500,000 distinct CDR3 sequences, about 20% seen once. The sample was peripheral blood mononuclear cells (PBMCs), taken when the disease was refractory, from a patient treated with antithyroid drugs. These receptors were obtained from a female donor with Graves disease.

This chain links TRBV12-3 or TRBV12-4 with TRBJ2-7, with D tentatively TRBD1 or TRBD2 (5 bases each). The CDR3 runs 14 residues. The V end was cut by 3 bases, the J end by 6 bases, with 15 bases between. The CDR3 bases are TGTGCCAGCAGTTTTGGGGACCCCCGGGGCGAGCAGTACTTC. Protein sequence: CASSFGDPRGEQYF.

This clonotype was counted ten times or more. The CDR3 DNA follows: TGTGCCAGCAGTTTTGGTCTAGGGTTTCAAGAGACCCAGTACTTC. Encoded protein: CASSFGLGFQETQYF. The chain joins TRBV6-2 or TRBV6-3 to TRBJ2-5, with D unclear. Germline values: CDR1 MNHEY, CDR2 SVGEGT. Trimming pared 4 bases from V and 2 bases from J, leaving 14 bases between. CDR3 size: 15 residues.

This clonotype was seen repeatedly, ten times or more. This chain joins TRBV28 and TRBJ2-7; a weak D match, TRBD1 (6 bases). CDR1 is MDHEN, CDR2 SYDVKM, per germline. V dropped 4 bases and J dropped 2 bases, with 12 bases sitting between them. This CDR3 is 14 amino acids long. The CDR3 region is CASSYNRAAYEQYF. CDR3 coding DNA: TGTGCCAGCAGTTATAACAGGGCCGCCTACGAGCAGTACTTC.

The chain carries TRBV20-1 and TRBJ2-7; the match to TRBD1 covers 8 bases. The CDR3 is made up of 14 amino acids. The germline CDR1 and CDR2 sequences are DFQATT and SNEGSKA (reference sequence). J was trimmed by 3 bases and V by 0 bases; bases with no gene match: 4. Here the CDR3 reads CSARDRGLNYEQYF. CDR3 in DNA: TGCAGTGCTAGAGACAGGGGGCTTAACTACGAGCAGTACTTC.

This clonotype was detected ten times or more. V gene TRBV28 combines with J gene TRBJ1-5; TRBD1 agrees at 7 bases. The V gene end was trimmed by 7 bases and the J gene end by 1 base; junction bases not matched to a gene: 13. Per germline, CDR1 MDHEN and CDR2 SYDVKM. The CDR3 is 17 amino acids. Here the CDR3 reads CASITDRQGRSNQPQHF. In DNA form, the CDR3 reads TGTGCCAGCATTACGGATAGACAGGGACGAAGCAATCAGCCCCAGCATTTT.

A remark on this clonotype: The CDR3 does not end in the conserved phenylalanine or tryptophan, so this is likely a read error. This chain uses TRBV20-1 with TRBJ2-1; TRBD2 matches at 8 bases. The CDR3 consists of 14 residues. The germline CDR1 and CDR2 sequences are DFQATT and SNEGSKA (reference sequence). V was clipped by 3 bases and J by 6 bases; unmatched bases: 7. CDR3 DNA: TGCAGTGCTAGTGACGGGAGCGGGGGCAATGAGCAGTTCCTC. It specifies CSASDGSGGNEQFL.

This chain links TRBV15 with TRBJ1-1; D is undetermined. CDR1 LNHNV and CDR2 YYDKDF come from the germline V gene (reference sequence). V lost 0 bases and J lost 0, with 8 bases in between. The CDR3 loop spans 15 amino acids. Written as DNA, the CDR3 is TGTGCCACCAGCAGAGATTACGGGCTGAACACTGAAGCTTTCTTT. It specifies CATSRDYGLNTEAFF.

This clonotype was counted many times. The V gene is TRBV28, the J gene TRBJ2-5; 8 nucleotides line up with TRBD2. Germline trimming cut 7 bases from V and 5 bases from J; bases unmatched to any gene: 6. CDR1 and CDR2 from the germline V gene are MDHEN and SYDVKM. This CDR3 comprises 13 residues. In nucleotides, the CDR3 is TGTGCCAGCAACCGTAGCGGGAAGGAGACCCAGTACTTC. Translation gives CASNRSGKETQYF.

This clonotype was seen a handful of times. The chain couples TRBV20-1 to TRBJ2-1, with D unclear. The CDR3 totals 13 residues. Germline values: CDR1 DFQATT, CDR2 SNEGSKA (reference sequence). The V end lost 3 bases, the J end lost 10 bases, and 16 bases lay between the germline ends. This CDR3 reads CSARSIERAEQFF. The CDR3 DNA sequence: TGCAGTGCTAGGTCTATCGAGCGAGCCGAGCAGTTCTTC.

Only a few counts were recorded for this clonotype. V is TRBV20-1 and J is TRBJ2-7, with D hard to call. The CDR3 contains 11 residues. V was clipped by 6 bases and J by 4 bases, with 10 bases between them. CDR1 and CDR2 from the germline V gene are DFQATT and SNEGSKA (reference sequence). The CDR3 protein is CSARLEYEQYF. The CDR3 DNA sequence: TGCAGTGCCCGCCTGGAATACGAGCAGTACTTC.

This clonotype has ten or more counts. The chain recombines TRBV20-1 with TRBJ1-5; D remains unclear. Trimming cost V 6 bases and J 0 bases, with 9 bases left between them. In germline, CDR1 is DFQATT, CDR2 SNEGSKA (reference sequence). This CDR3 contains 13 residues. As DNA, the CDR3 is TGCAGTGCCAGACAATATAGCAATCAGCCCCAGCATTTT. Amino acid sequence: CSARQYSNQPQHF.

This clonotype showed up many times. V gene TRBV6-1 combines with J gene TRBJ1-2, with 8 nucleotides matching TRBD1. Trimming cost V 6 bases and J 8 bases; bases outside gene matches: 8. Per germline, CDR1 MNHNS and CDR2 SASEGT. This CDR3 region has 13 residues. The CDR3 sequence: CASRVTGVGGYTF. The CDR3 nucleotides are TGTGCCAGCAGAGTGACAGGGGTTGGAGGCTACACCTTC.

Only one count was recorded for this clonotype. The chain employs TRBV5-1 and TRBJ2-7; D remains ambiguous. The CDR3 is 15 residues long. Trimming removed 4 bases at V and 2 bases at J, with 16 bases between. Germline V gene sequence: CDR1 SGHRS, CDR2 YFSETQ. CDR3 sequence (DNA): TGCGCCAGCAGCCAAGATCGCCAGCATACCTACGAGCAGTACTTC. Amino acids: CASSQDRQHTYEQYF.

This clonotype was recorded at least ten times. This chain connects TRBV19 to TRBJ2-7, with D tentatively TRBD2 (5 bases). The length of the CDR3 is 15 residues. The germline V gene encodes CDR1 LNHDA and CDR2 SQIVND (reference sequence). V lost 7 bases to trimming and J lost 5 bases, with 21 bases between them. This chain's CDR3 is CASTPTSLGANEQYF. DNA of the CDR3: TGTGCCAGTACCCCCACGTCGCTGGGAGCGAACGAGCAGTACTTC.

This clonotype was found a few times. This chain joins TRBV7-9 and TRBJ2-7; no firm D call. Trimming stripped 1 base from V and 4 bases from J, with 11 bases between. This CDR3 region has 14 residues. The germline V gene encodes CDR1 SEHNR and CDR2 FQNEAQ (reference sequence). CDR3: CASSLVAGFYEQYF. CDR3 DNA: TGTGCCAGCAGCTTAGTTGCCGGATTTTACGAGCAGTACTTC. Variable domain in full (rest from reference TRBV7-9 and TRBJ2-7): DTGVSQNPRHKITKRGQNVTFRCDPISEHNRLYWYRQTLGQGPEFLTYFQNEAQLEKSRLLSDRFSAERPKGSFSTLEIQRTEQGDSAMYLCASSLVAGFYEQYFGPGTRLTVT.

This clonotype has at least ten counts. The rearrangement uses TRBV12-3 or TRBV12-4 and TRBJ1-1; a weak D match, TRBD1 (6 bases). V lost 2 bases to trimming and J lost 1 base, with 11 bases between them. The CDR3 spans 15 residues. The CDR3 DNA is TGTGCCAGCAGTTTATACCGGGGGGCGAACACTGAAGCTTTCTTT. Protein sequence: CASSLYRGANTEAFF.

Concerning this clonotype: This may come from a read error, since a much larger clone is one base off. V is TRBV11-1 and J is TRBJ1-1; maybe TRBD1 (5 bases). Germline V gene lookup returns CDR1 SGHAT and CDR2 FQDESV (reference sequence). There are 15 residues in the CDR3. The CDR3 is CASSLAGQFAFEALF. CDR3 DNA: TGTGCCAGCAGCCTCGCAGGGCAGTTCGCTTTTGAAGCTCTCTTT.

J is TRBJ1-4 and V is TRBV30; D may be TRBD1 (5 bases). This CDR3 has 15 residues. Germline CDR1 and CDR2: GTSNPN and SVGIG (reference sequence). The V end lost 5 bases, the J end lost 8 bases, and 21 bases lay between the germline ends. The CDR3 sequence is CAWALSSRVEEKLFF. In nucleotides, the CDR3 is TGTGCCTGGGCCCTTTCCAGCAGGGTTGAAGAAAAACTGTTTTTT.

V gene TRBV24-1 combines with J gene TRBJ2-5; TRBD2 might be the D (5 bases). With 5 bases removed from V and 2 bases from J, the gap between germline ends came to 8 bases. Germline CDR1 reads KGHDR; CDR2 reads SFDVKD. The CDR3 length is 13 residues. The CDR3 loop is CATSGEPQETQYF. The CDR3 DNA follows: TGTGCCACCAGTGGGGAGCCACAAGAGACCCAGTACTTC.

This clonotype was seen repeatedly, ten times or more. V is TRBV12-3 or TRBV12-4 and J is TRBJ2-6, with 7 nucleotides matching TRBD1. This CDR3 is built from 15 residues. V lost 6 bases and J lost 2; bases outside the gene matches: 4. The CDR3 spells CASSRDRAGANVLTF. In DNA form, the CDR3 reads TGTGCCAGCAGCCGAGACAGGGCTGGGGCCAACGTCCTGACTTTC.

The chain is built from TRBV30 and TRBJ2-5; TRBD1 agrees at 10 bases. CDR1 and CDR2 (germline): GTSNPN, SVGIG (reference sequence). This CDR3 spans 14 amino acids. Losses at the gene ends were 6 bases for V and 2 bases for J; bases not matched to a gene: 6. In DNA form, the CDR3 reads TGTGCCTGCACCGGGACAGGGGATCAAGAGACCCAGTACTTC. Translating it yields CACTGTGDQETQYF.